The rows below give T cell receptor beta chains drawn from one sample of a study of cytomegalovirus exposure and HLA in healthy donors. Only in-frame clones appear in the TCRdb table, and some are missing; sequencing was by immunoSEQ multiplex PCR. The data contain under 150,000 clones, roughly 69% of them singletons. Source material: PBMCs. The receptors were sampled from a human donor in good health. The CDR3 runs from the conserved cysteine through the conserved F or W. D genes are given only for firm matches.

d_gene: TRBD2
j_gene: TRBJ2-1
v_gene: TRBV5-6
CDR3aa: CASSSVSLSGRTKNEQFF
CDR3nt: TGTGCCAGCAGCTCGGTATCTCTTAGCGGGAGGACCAAGAATGAGCAGTTCTTC

d_gene: -
j_gene: TRBJ2-1
v_gene: TRBV29-1
CDR3aa: CSVSLRWSSYNEQFF
CDR3nt: TGCAGCGTTTCCCTTCGATGGAGCTCCTACAATGAGCAGTTCTTC

d_gene: TRBD2
j_gene: TRBJ2-2
v_gene: TRBV11-2
CDR3aa: CASSPRLAGPNTGELFF
CDR3nt: TGTGCCAGCAGCCCCCGACTAGCGGGGCCGAACACCGGGGAGCTGTTTTTT

d_gene: TRBD1
j_gene: TRBJ2-3
v_gene: TRBV4-3
CDR3aa: CASSQDLGTGGLTQYF
CDR3nt: TGCGCCAGCAGCCAAGATCTCGGGACAGGGGGACTCACGCAGTATTTT

d_gene: TRBD2
j_gene: TRBJ2-5
v_gene: TRBV4-2
CDR3aa: CASSQEGSGGQETQYF
CDR3nt: TGTGCCAGCAGCCAAGAAGGTAGCGGGGGACAAGAGACCCAGTACTTC

d_gene: TRBD1
j_gene: TRBJ1-5
v_gene: TRBV28
CDR3aa: CASSFGGRGDSNQPQHF
CDR3nt: TGTGCCAGCAGTTTTGGTGGCAGGGGGGATAGCAATCAGCCCCAGCATTTT

d_gene: TRBD1
j_gene: TRBJ1-6
v_gene: TRBV6-6
CDR3aa: CASSYERTGNNSPLHF
CDR3nt: TGTGCCAGCAGTTACGAGAGGACAGGCAATAATTCACCCCTCCACTTT

d_gene: TRBD1
j_gene: TRBJ1-4
v_gene: TRBV7-6
CDR3aa: CASSRIRQGGNEKLFF
CDR3nt: TGTGCCAGCAGCAGAATACGACAGGGAGGTAATGAAAAACTGTTTTTT

d_gene: TRBD1
j_gene: TRBJ1-1
v_gene: TRBV14
CDR3aa: CASSQDLRQGHTEAFF
CDR3nt: TGTGCCAGCAGCCAAGACCTACGACAGGGGCACACTGAAGCTTTCTTT

d_gene: TRBD2
j_gene: TRBJ2-5
v_gene: TRBV5-6
CDR3aa: CASSSQTTRLAGTWTQYF
CDR3nt: TGTGCCAGCAGCTCCCAAACTACGAGACTAGCGGGGACATGGACCCAGTACTTC

d_gene: TRBD2
j_gene: TRBJ2-7
v_gene: TRBV5-4
CDR3aa: CASSPLAGAVSYEQYF
CDR3nt: TGTGCCAGCAGCCCACTAGCGGGAGCAGTTTCCTACGAGCAGTACTTC

d_gene: TRBD2
j_gene: TRBJ2-1
v_gene: TRBV5-4
CDR3aa: CASSQERGGRNEQFF
CDR3nt: TGTGCCAGCAGCCAGGAGCGGGGGGGCCGCAATGAGCAGTTCTTC

d_gene: -
j_gene: TRBJ2-7
v_gene: TRBV6-5
CDR3aa: CASSPDTASSYEQYF
CDR3nt: TGTGCCAGCAGTCCCGATACTGCAAGCTCCTACGAGCAGTACTTC

d_gene: TRBD1
j_gene: TRBJ2-1
v_gene: TRBV19
CDR3aa: CASRDRGSGEQFF
CDR3nt: TGTGCCTCCAGGGACAGGGGAAGTGGGGAGCAGTTCTTC

d_gene: -
j_gene: TRBJ2-7
v_gene: TRBV7-9
CDR3aa: CSSRKDAGNSYEQYF
CDR3nt: TGTTCCAGCCGCAAAGACGCAGGGAATTCCTACGAGCAGTACTTC

d_gene: TRBD1
j_gene: TRBJ1-3
v_gene: TRBV25-1
CDR3aa: CASSGQGSNTIYF
CDR3nt: TGTGCCAGCAGTGGACAGGGCTCAAACACCATATATTTT

d_gene: TRBD2
j_gene: TRBJ2-4
v_gene: TRBV5-1
CDR3aa: CASSLGLAEPKNIQYF
CDR3nt: TGCGCCAGCAGCTTGGGGCTAGCGGAACCCAAAAACATTCAGTACTTC

d_gene: TRBD1
j_gene: TRBJ2-3
v_gene: TRBV28
CDR3aa: CASTVTGVDTQYF
CDR3nt: TGTGCCAGCACCGTAACAGGGGTTGATACGCAGTATTTT

d_gene: TRBD1
j_gene: TRBJ1-4
v_gene: TRBV4-3
CDR3aa: CASSQDSISGTGGEKLFF
CDR3nt: TGCGCCAGCAGCCAAGACAGTATTTCGGGGACAGGGGGGGAAAAACTGTTTTTT